This TCR beta chain was identified in a study of a mutant IDH1 vaccine in newly diagnosed glioma. Study background: Of treated patients, around 60% were men and 37.5% women, averaging about 37 years. The therapy given earlier, which was standard therapy, consisted of radiotherapy, temozolomide, or both, and most of the patients received both. Participants attended visit V12, the safety follow-up, at week 35, and then attended visit V13 at week 47.

Measured with immunoSEQ multiplex PCR; TCRdb has only the in-frame clones, and not every one. The data hold about 56,000 clones, with around 83% observed a single time. To note about this clone: What it binds is unknown.

CDR1 is LNHNV, CDR2 YYDKDF, per germline (reference sequence). Trimming removed 0 bases from V and 11 bases from J, with 8 bases in between. The CDR3 loop spans 12 amino acids. Described time point: week 47, end of study. Each vaccine dose was 300 ug of mutant IDH1 20-mer peptide, with topical imiquimod. Specimen: PBMCs, collected from a glioma patient whose treatment included an IDH1 peptide vaccine. The source of this sequence is a woman between 45 and 65 years old with glioma. The chain couples TRBV15 to TRBJ1-5; D is unresolved. The CDR3 is CATSRDQEAQHF. CDR3 coding DNA: TGTGCCACCAGCAGAGATCAGGAGGCCCAGCATTTT.